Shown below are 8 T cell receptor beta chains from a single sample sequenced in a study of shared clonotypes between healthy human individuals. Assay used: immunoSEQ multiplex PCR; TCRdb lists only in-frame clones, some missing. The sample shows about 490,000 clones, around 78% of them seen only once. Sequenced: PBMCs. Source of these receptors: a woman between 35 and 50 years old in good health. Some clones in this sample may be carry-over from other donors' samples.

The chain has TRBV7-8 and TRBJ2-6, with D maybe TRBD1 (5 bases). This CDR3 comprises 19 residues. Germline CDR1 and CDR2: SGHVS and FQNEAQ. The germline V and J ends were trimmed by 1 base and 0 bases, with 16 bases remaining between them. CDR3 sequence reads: CASSLGIGRADSGANVLTF. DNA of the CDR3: TGTGCCAGCAGCTTAGGAATCGGCAGGGCGGACTCTGGGGCCAACGTCCTGACTTTC. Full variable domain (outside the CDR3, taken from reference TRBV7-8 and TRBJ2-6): GAGVSQSPRYKVAKRGQDVALRCDPISGHVSLFWYQQALGQGPEFLTYFQNEAQLDKSGLPSDRFFAERPEGSVSTLKIQRTQQEDSAVYLCASSLGIGRADSGANVLTFGAGSRLTVL.

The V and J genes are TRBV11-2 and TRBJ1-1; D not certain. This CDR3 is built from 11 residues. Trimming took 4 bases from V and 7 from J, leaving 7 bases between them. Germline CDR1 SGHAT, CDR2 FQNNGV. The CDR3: CASSSTLEAFF. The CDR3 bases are TGTGCCAGCAGCTCCACCCTTGAAGCTTTCTTT. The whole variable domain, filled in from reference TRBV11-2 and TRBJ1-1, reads EAGVAQSPRYKIIEKRQSVAFWCNPISGHATLYWYQQILGQGPKLLIQFQNNGVVDDSQLPKDRFSAERLKGVDSTLKIQPAKLEDSAVYLCASSSTLEAFFGQGTRLTVV.

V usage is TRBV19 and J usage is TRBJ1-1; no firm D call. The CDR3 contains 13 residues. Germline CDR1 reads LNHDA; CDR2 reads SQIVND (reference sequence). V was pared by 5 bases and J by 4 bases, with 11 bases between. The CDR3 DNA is TGTGCCAGTAGTCCTCAATTGGGCACTGAAGCTTTCTTT. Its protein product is CASSPQLGTEAFF.

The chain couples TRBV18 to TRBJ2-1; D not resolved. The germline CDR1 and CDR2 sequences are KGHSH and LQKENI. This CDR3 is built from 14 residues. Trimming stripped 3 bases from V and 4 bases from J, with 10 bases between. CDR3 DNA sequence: TGTGCCAGCTCACCCACTTTAGAGTACAATGAGCAGTTCTTC. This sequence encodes CASSPTLEYNEQFF.

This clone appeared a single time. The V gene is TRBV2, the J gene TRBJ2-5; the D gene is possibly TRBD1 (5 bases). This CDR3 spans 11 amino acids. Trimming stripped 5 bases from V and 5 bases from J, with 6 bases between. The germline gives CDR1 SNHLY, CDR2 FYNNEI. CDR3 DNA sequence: TGTGCCAGCAGTAAGGGGGAGACCCAGTACTTC. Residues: CASSKGETQYF.

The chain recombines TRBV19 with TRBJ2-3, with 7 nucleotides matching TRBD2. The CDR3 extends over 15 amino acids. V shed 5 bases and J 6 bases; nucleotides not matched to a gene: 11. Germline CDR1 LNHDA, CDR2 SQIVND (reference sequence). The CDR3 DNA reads TGTGCCAGTAGTCTCGGGGCTAGCGGAGGGGATACGCAGTATTTT. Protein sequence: CASSLGASGGDTQYF.

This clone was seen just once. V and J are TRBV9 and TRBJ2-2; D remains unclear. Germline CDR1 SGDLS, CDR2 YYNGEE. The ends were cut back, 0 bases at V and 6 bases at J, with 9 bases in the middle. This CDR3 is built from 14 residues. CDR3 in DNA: TGTGCCAGCAGCGTAGAGGGAATAGCCGGGGAGCTGTTTTTT. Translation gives CASSVEGIAGELFF.

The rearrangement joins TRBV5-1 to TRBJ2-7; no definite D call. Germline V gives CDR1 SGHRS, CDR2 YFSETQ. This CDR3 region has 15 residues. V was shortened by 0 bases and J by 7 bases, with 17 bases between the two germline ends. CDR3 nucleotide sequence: TGCGCCAGCAGCTTGGAACCAATTCCATCCGGGGAGCAGTACTTC. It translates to CASSLEPIPSGEQYF.